The 15 T cell receptor beta chains below all came from one sample that was sequenced in a study of regulatory T cells in long-lasting Graves disease. Stated time point: newly diagnosed GD, antithyroid drugs for less than 3 months. After RNA was extracted from PBMCs, the TCR library was made from it. Researchers made TCR beta libraries by using iRepertoire HTBI primers and running Arm-PCR on CDR3 regions. TCRdb itself ran the multiplex PCR reads through MiXCR, one entry per CDR3 protein. This sample has around 450,000 distinct CDR3 sequences; 15% occur once, and the top ten carry 15% to 20%. These records were also assigned to another study, of T cells in Graves' hyperthyroidism and ophthalmopathy.

The source was peripheral blood mononuclear cells (PBMCs), collected at new diagnosis, from a patient treated with antithyroid drugs. These receptors all come from a woman in her thirties with Graves disease.

This clonotype appeared many times. J is TRBJ2-3 and V is TRBV15, with D perhaps matching TRBD1 or TRBD2 (7 bases each). CDR3 length: 15 amino acids. Per germline, CDR1 LNHNV and CDR2 YYDKDF (reference sequence). Trimming cost V 8 bases and J 2 bases, with 17 bases left between them. The CDR3 bases are TGTGCCACCTCCCCAGGGGGAGGGTTCACAGATACGCAGTATTTT. This encodes CATSPGGGFTDTQYF.

A remark on this clonotype: Since a much larger clone is just one base distant, this may be a read error. The V call is TRBV20-1, the J call TRBJ1-2; TRBD1 might be the D (5 bases). CDR1 DFQATT and CDR2 SNEGSKA come from the germline V gene (reference sequence). V was pared by 5 bases and J by 4 bases, with 14 bases between. The CDR3 consists of 13 residues. Here the CDR3 DNA reads TGCAGTGCTCAGCTGGGACTGCGCTATGGCTACACCTTC. It encodes CSAQLGLRYGYTF.

The table lists this clonotype with many counts. The chain joins TRBV6-1 to TRBJ2-7, with no clear D. CDR3 length equals 14 residues. Trimming removed 6 bases at V and 0 bases at J, with 12 bases between. The V gene's germline CDR1 is MNHNS and CDR2 SASEGT. Here the CDR3 reads CASRPLGSSYEQYF. CDR3 DNA: TGTGCCAGCAGACCCCTAGGAAGCTCCTACGAGCAGTACTTC.

This rearrangement joins TRBV2 to TRBJ1-5; a weak D match, TRBD1 (5 bases). Looked up from germline, CDR1 is SNHLY and CDR2 is FYNNEI. The CDR3 has 14 amino acids. The V gene lost 4 bases and the J gene lost 5 bases, with 12 bases spanning the gap. Here the CDR3 reads CASSGVGVDQPQHF. The DNA for the CDR3 is TGTGCCAGCAGTGGGGTGGGGGTGGATCAGCCCCAGCATTTT.

Concerning this clonotype: Being one base from a much bigger clone, this may be a read error. The gene calls are TRBV10-2 and TRBJ2-1, with 9 positions matching TRBD2. CDR1 is WSHSY and CDR2 is SAAADI in the germline V gene. Germline trimming cut 10 bases from V and 3 bases from J; bases unmatched to any gene: 7. The CDR3 runs 14 residues. The CDR3 spells CATTVTSGYNEQFF. The CDR3, as DNA: TGCGCCACAACCGTGACTAGCGGCTACAATGAGCAGTTCTTC.

This clonotype has only a few counts. The chain is built from TRBV5-1 and TRBJ1-1; 8 bases agree with TRBD1. V shed 3 bases and J 1 base; nucleotides not matched to a gene: 5. This CDR3 contains 15 residues. Germline V gives CDR1 SGHRS, CDR2 YFSETQ. The CDR3 sequence is CASSYPGQENTEAFF. The CDR3 bases are TGCGCCAGCAGCTATCCGGGACAGGAGAACACTGAAGCTTTCTTT.

V gene TRBV30 combines with J gene TRBJ2-1; TRBD2 aligns across 7 bases. Germline V gene lookup returns CDR1 GTSNPN and CDR2 SVGIG (reference sequence). V gave up 0 bases and J gave up 0 bases; unmatched junction bases: 5. The length of the CDR3 is 16 residues. CDR3 amino acids: CAWSVGAGDSYNEQFF. For the CDR3, the DNA is TGTGCCTGGAGTGTCGGGGCGGGAGACTCCTACAATGAGCAGTTCTTC.

The sample holds a few counts of this clonotype. The chain has TRBV20-1 and TRBJ1-3; D is unclear. The V gene lost 1 base and the J gene lost 0 bases, with 19 bases spanning the gap. CDR3 length equals 18 residues. The germline V gene encodes CDR1 DFQATT and CDR2 SNEGSKA (reference sequence). The CDR3 sequence: CSARALSSRALSGNTIYF. The CDR3 nucleotides are TGCAGTGCTAGAGCTTTGTCATCCCGGGCCCTCTCTGGAAACACCATATATTTT.

The sample holds many counts of this clonotype. The CDR3 DNA reads as TGCGCCAGCAGCTTAGGACTAGCCGCAACGAGCACAGATACGCAGTATTTT. This sequence encodes CASSLGLAATSTDTQYF. The J gene is TRBJ2-3, the V gene TRBV5-1; 8 bases are a match to TRBD2. The CDR3 is made up of 17 amino acids. V was pared by 2 bases and J by 0 bases, with 8 bases of the junction left unmatched. Germline V CDR1 and CDR2: SGHRS, YFSETQ.

This clonotype has ten or more counts. This chain links TRBV20-1 with TRBJ1-1; the match to TRBD1 covers 8 bases. V lost 6 bases and J lost 4; bases outside the gene matches: 13. The germline gives CDR1 DFQATT, CDR2 SNEGSKA (reference sequence). CDR3 length equals 15 residues. CDR3 sequence reads: CSAQWDRLLSTEAFF. The CDR3 DNA reads as TGCAGTGCCCAATGGGACAGGCTGCTAAGCACTGAAGCTTTCTTT.

In this sample, this clonotype turned up a few times. CDR3 region: CASSGLAGAEDEQFF. The CDR3 nucleotides read TGTGCCAGTAGTGGCCTAGCGGGAGCGGAGGATGAGCAGTTCTTC. This chain joins TRBV19 and TRBJ2-1; 10 nucleotides agree with TRBD2. There are 15 residues in the CDR3. V lost 5 bases to trimming and J lost 8 bases; unmatched junction nucleotides: 9. Germline V gene lookup returns CDR1 LNHDA and CDR2 SQIVND (reference sequence).

This clonotype was counted many times. The chain employs TRBV3-1 and TRBJ2-3; 7 nucleotides line up with TRBD1. This CDR3 is 15 amino acids long. J was trimmed by 6 bases and V by 2 bases; bases with no gene match: 8. The V gene's germline CDR1 is LGHDT and CDR2 YNNKEL (reference sequence). CDR3 amino acids: CASSQRGGAVDTQYF. The CDR3 region has the DNA TGTGCCAGCAGCCAAAGAGGGGGCGCGGTGGATACGCAGTATTTT.

The gene calls are TRBV6-2 or TRBV6-3 and TRBJ2-7, with D maybe TRBD1 (6 bases). Deletions cut 6 bases from V and 4 bases from J, with 19 bases between. From germline, CDR1 is MNHEY and CDR2 SVGEGT. This CDR3 spans 15 amino acids. The CDR3 loop is CASSKGYRAKYEQYF. The CDR3, as DNA: TGTGCCAGCAGCAAGGGGTACAGGGCGAAATACGAGCAGTACTTC.

This clonotype was observed many times. V and J are TRBV5-5 and TRBJ2-1; the D gene is possibly TRBD2 (5 bases). The CDR3 totals 18 residues. Trimming pared 0 bases from V and 6 bases from J, leaving 22 bases between. The germline gives CDR1 SGHKS, CDR2 YYEKEE (reference sequence). The CDR3 sequence: CASSLEEASKLLSNEQFF. CDR3 coding DNA: TGTGCCAGCAGCTTGGAGGAGGCCTCCAAACTGCTTAGCAATGAGCAGTTCTTC.

This clonotype has just a few counts. This chain connects TRBV19 to TRBJ1-1; 7 bases align to TRBD1. V dropped 2 bases and J dropped 5; count of bases not matched to a gene: 8. From germline, CDR1 is LNHDA and CDR2 SQIVND (reference sequence). This CDR3 has 15 residues. For the CDR3, the DNA is TGTGCCAGTAGTATACCACAGGGGAGTCGGACTGAAGCTTTCTTT. This translates into CASSIPQGSRTEAFF.